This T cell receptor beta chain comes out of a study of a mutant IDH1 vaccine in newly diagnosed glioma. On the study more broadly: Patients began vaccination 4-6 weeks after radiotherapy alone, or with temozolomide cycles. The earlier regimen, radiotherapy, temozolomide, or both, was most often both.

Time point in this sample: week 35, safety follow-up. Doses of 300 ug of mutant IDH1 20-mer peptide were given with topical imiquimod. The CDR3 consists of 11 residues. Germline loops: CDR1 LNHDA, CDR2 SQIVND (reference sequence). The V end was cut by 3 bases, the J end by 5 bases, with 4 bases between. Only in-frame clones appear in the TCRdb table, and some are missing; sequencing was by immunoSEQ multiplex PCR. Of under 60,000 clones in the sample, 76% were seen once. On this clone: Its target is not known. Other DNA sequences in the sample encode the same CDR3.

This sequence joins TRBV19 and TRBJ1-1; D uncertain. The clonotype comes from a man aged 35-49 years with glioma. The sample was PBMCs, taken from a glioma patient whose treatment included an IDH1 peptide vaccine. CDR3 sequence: CASSMGTEAFF. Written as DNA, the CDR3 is TGTGCCAGTAGTATGGGGACTGAAGCTTTCTTT. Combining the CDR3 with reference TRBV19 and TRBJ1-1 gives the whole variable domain DGGITQSPKYLFRKEGQNVTLSCEQNLNHDAMYWYRQDPGQGLRLIYYSQIVNDFQKGDIAEGYSVSREKKESFPLTVTSAQKNPTAFYLCASSMGTEAFFGQGTRLTVV.